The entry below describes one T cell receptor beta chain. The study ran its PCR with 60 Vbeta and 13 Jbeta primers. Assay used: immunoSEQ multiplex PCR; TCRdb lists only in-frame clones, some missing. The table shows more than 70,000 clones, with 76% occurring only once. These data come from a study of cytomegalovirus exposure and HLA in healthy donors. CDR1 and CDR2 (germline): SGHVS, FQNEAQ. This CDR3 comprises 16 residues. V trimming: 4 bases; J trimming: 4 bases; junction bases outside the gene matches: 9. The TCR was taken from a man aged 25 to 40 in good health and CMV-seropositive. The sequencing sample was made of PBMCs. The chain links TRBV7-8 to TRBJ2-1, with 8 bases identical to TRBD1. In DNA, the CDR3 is TGTGCCAGCAGCTCAAACAGGGGGTTAGGGTACAATGAGCAGTTCTTC. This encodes CASSSNRGLGYNEQFF.